This T cell receptor (beta chain) is drawn from a study of blood T cell repertoires in COVID-19. On the study more broadly: Acute-phase and convalescent COVID-19 samples originated in the United States, Italy and Spain. The cDNA or gDNA used as material had been derived from T cells, B-cell-depleted T cells, or PBMCs.

Germline V gene sequence: CDR1 SGDLS, CDR2 YYNGEE. The V segment lost 4 bases and the J segment 0 bases; nucleotides outside the gene matches: 9. The CDR3 totals 17 residues. Per the authors' pipeline: From reference gene primer amplification, estimates of nucleated cell counts were derived. TCRdb's table, derived via immunoSEQ multiplex PCR, lists solely in-frame clones and lacks some. From that table come the V and J calls and clone size; the DNA was used to work out D and trimming. The sample holds approximately 53,000 clones, more than 85% seen once. The TCR sequence derives from a woman over 75 with acute or convalescent COVID-19. The V call is TRBV9, the J call TRBJ2-1; 8 bases map to TRBD2. Sequencing used peripheral blood. CDR3 coding DNA: TGTGCCAGCAGCCTAAGGGGCGGGAGGAGCTCCTACAATGAGCAGTTCTTC. Encoded protein: CASSLRGGRSSYNEQFF.